Listed here are 21 T cell receptor beta chains from one sample, sequenced in a study of T cell changes during pregnancy in multiple sclerosis. Assay: immunoSEQ multiplex PCR; the TCRdb copy retains only in-frame clones and omits some. The sample contains around 34,000 clones, roughly 88% of which appear only once. The sample consisted of CD8+ T cells from peripheral blood mononuclear cells, taken after pregnancy. The receptors shown here come from a female donor with multiple sclerosis, enrolled in a pregnancy study.

The chain carries TRBV7-6 and TRBJ2-1; TRBD2 matches at 7 bases. This CDR3 is built from 17 residues. Looked up from germline, CDR1 is SGHVS and CDR2 is FNYEAQ. Trimming took 1 base from V and 4 from J; bases not matched to a gene: 10. Written as DNA, the CDR3 is TGTGCCAGCAGCTTAGAGCGGGGCGGGGGACCGTACAATGAGCAGTTCTTC. This gives the protein CASSLERGGGPYNEQFF.

V gene TRBV4-3 combines with J gene TRBJ1-2; possible D gene TRBD1, 5 bases. Germline CDR1 and CDR2: LGHNA and YSLEER. The length of the CDR3 is 15 residues. V was pared by 0 bases and J by 7 bases, with 15 bases between. The CDR3 coding sequence is TGCGCCAGCAGCCAAGATCTGGGGGGTCTGGGTGGCTACACCTTC. Its translation: CASSQDLGGLGGYTF.

The count of this clone is one. The chain is built from TRBV7-6 and TRBJ2-1; 9 bases map to TRBD1. V was clipped by 5 bases and J by 11 bases; unmatched bases: 10. Germline V gene data show CDR1 as SGHVS and CDR2 as FNYEAQ. The length of the CDR3 is 14 residues. The DNA for the CDR3 is TGTGCCAGCAGCACGGGACAGGGTACAATGAAGCAGTTCTTC. It codes for CASSTGQGTMKQFF.

A single count supports this clone. The chain employs TRBV4-1 and TRBJ2-7; tentative D call: TRBD1 (6 bases). Trimming took off 4 bases at V and 6 bases at J, with 10 bases between the two ends. This CDR3 comprises 12 residues. Germline V CDR1 and CDR2: MGHRA, YSYEKL. CDR3 loop: CASSRGTTEQYF. DNA of the CDR3: TGCGCCAGCAGCCGGGGGACAACCGAGCAGTACTTC.

This clone was found once. The chain carries TRBV27 and TRBJ1-5, with a weak D call TRBD1 (6 bases). Germline CDR1 is MNHEY and CDR2 is SMNVEV (reference sequence). Trimming cost V 8 bases and J 0 bases, with 11 bases left between them. The CDR3 has 14 amino acids. The CDR3 DNA follows: TGTGCCAGCCGGGGGGGGCTTAGCAATCAGCCCCAGCATTTT. Translating gives CASRGGLSNQPQHF.

V gene TRBV4-1 combines with J gene TRBJ2-3; D gene unclear. The CDR3 covers 14 residues. The germline V gene encodes CDR1 MGHRA and CDR2 YSYEKL. The V end lost 0 bases, the J end lost 7 bases, and 11 bases lay between the germline ends. The CDR3 reads CASSQERTVYTQYF. As DNA, the CDR3 is TGCGCCAGCAGCCAAGAGAGAACCGTTTATACGCAGTATTTT.

V usage is TRBV9 and J usage is TRBJ1-2; D remains unclear. The CDR3 covers 16 residues. Germline assignment: CDR1 SGDLS and CDR2 YYNGEE. Trimming took 3 bases from V and 5 from J, leaving 20 bases between them. CDR3 in amino acids: CASSAARVHGSYGYTF. CDR3 bases: TGTGCCAGCAGCGCCGCTCGGGTACATGGCTCTTATGGCTACACCTTC. The full variable domain, in which reference TRBV9 and TRBJ1-2 provide the parts outside the CDR3, is DSGVTQTPKHLITATGQRVTLRCSPRSGDLSVYWYQQSLDQGLQFLIQYYNGEERAKGNILERFSAQQFPDLHSELNLSSLELGDSALYFCASSAARVHGSYGYTFGSGTRLTVV.

The chain carries TRBV15 and TRBJ2-7, with TRBD1 matching over 9 bases. V shed 0 bases, J shed 5 bases, and the junction held 5 bases outside the gene matches. CDR3 size: 15 residues. Germline loops: CDR1 LNHNV, CDR2 YYDKDF (reference sequence). The CDR3 sequence is CATSRDGTGRDEQYF. CDR3 bases: TGTGCCACCAGCAGAGACGGGACAGGGCGGGACGAGCAGTACTTC.

The genes are TRBV4-2 and TRBJ2-2, with 10 bases aligning to TRBD1. After removal of 2 bases from V and 5 bases from J, the junction contained 11 bases not matched to a gene. The length of the CDR3 is 18 residues. In germline, CDR1 is LGHNA, CDR2 YNFKEQ. In DNA, the CDR3 is TGTGCCAGCAGCCAAATACCCGGACAGGGGGACGGGACCGGGGAGCTGTTTTTT. Protein product: CASSQIPGQGDGTGELFF.

The rearrangement links TRBV6-4 to TRBJ2-2; D is possibly TRBD2 (5 bases). V lost 0 bases to trimming and J lost 6 bases, with 8 bases between them. The CDR3 runs to 14 residues. CDR1 and CDR2 from the germline V gene are MRHNA and SNTAGT. The CDR3 is CASSDSTTAGELFF. The DNA for the CDR3 is TGTGCCAGCAGTGACTCGACTACCGCCGGGGAGCTGTTTTTT.

V is TRBV9 and J is TRBJ1-5, with 9 bases aligning to TRBD1. Germline V gene sequence: CDR1 SGDLS, CDR2 YYNGEE. V was clipped by 0 bases and J by 4 bases; unmatched bases: 2. There are 15 residues in the CDR3. The CDR3, as DNA: TGTGCCAGCAGCGTAGAGGGGACAGGGAATCAGCCCCAGCATTTT. It yields the protein CASSVEGTGNQPQHF.

V and J are TRBV15 and TRBJ2-7, with 12 bases aligning to TRBD2. Germline V gives CDR1 LNHNV, CDR2 YYDKDF (reference sequence). This CDR3 is 15 amino acids long. J was trimmed by 5 bases and V by 5 bases; bases with no gene match: 7. The CDR3: CATSPRTSGANEQYF. The CDR3 DNA reads as TGTGCCACCAGCCCCAGGACTAGCGGGGCTAACGAGCAGTACTTC. The variable domain in full, with the rest retrieved from reference TRBV15 and TRBJ2-7, is DAMVIQNPRYQVTQFGKPVTLSCSQTLNHNVMYWYQQKSSQAPKLLFHYYDKDFNNEADTPDNFQSRRPNTSFCFLDIRSPGLGDTAMYLCATSPRTSGANEQYFGPGTRLTVT.

By its share, this clone is medium-sized (0.01 to 0.1%). V and J are TRBV19 and TRBJ2-7; D unclear. V gave up 2 bases and J gave up 0 bases, with 8 bases separating them. CDR1 and CDR2 (germline): LNHDA, SQIVND (reference sequence). The CDR3 has 14 residues. CDR3 amino acids: CASSITVSSYEQYF. In DNA form, the CDR3 reads TGTGCCAGTAGTATAACAGTTTCCTCCTACGAGCAGTACTTC.

This chain uses TRBV29-1 with TRBJ2-3, with D perhaps matching TRBD2 (6 bases). This CDR3 spans 12 amino acids. Germline V lookup: CDR1 SQVTM, CDR2 ANQGSEA. V shed 6 bases and J shed 2 bases, with 9 bases lying between them. In nucleotides, the CDR3 is TGCAGCGTAGGGACTCTCACAGATACGCAGTATTTT. Translated: CSVGTLTDTQYF.

The chain uses TRBV4-3 and TRBJ2-1, with TRBD2 as a possible D gene (6 bases). Looked up from germline, CDR1 is LGHNA and CDR2 is YSLEER. The CDR3 is 16 residues long. Trimming shortened V by 0 bases and J by 3 bases, and 12 bases separated the two germline ends. CDR3 amino acids: CASSQELAGNYNEQFF. For the CDR3, the DNA is TGCGCCAGCAGCCAAGAATTGGCGGGGAACTACAATGAGCAGTTCTTC.

The rearrangement links TRBV5-1 to TRBJ2-3; 11 bases fit TRBD1. The CDR3 length is 14 residues. V shed 5 bases and J 4 bases; nucleotides not matched to a gene: 3. Germline CDR1 reads SGHRS; CDR2 reads YFSETQ. The CDR3 coding sequence is TGCGCCAGCAGGGACAGGGGGCTATCAGATACGCAGTATTTT. It codes for CASRDRGLSDTQYF.

The gene calls are TRBV27 and TRBJ2-7; TRBD1 might be the D (5 bases). CDR1 and CDR2 from the germline V gene are MNHEY and SMNVEV (reference sequence). The V and J ends lost 5 bases and 4 bases respectively, with 6 bases between them. The CDR3 contains 11 residues. The CDR3 loop reads CASSQGYEQYF. The CDR3 bases are TGTGCCAGCAGTCAGGGATACGAGCAGTACTTC.

The chain is built from TRBV20-1 and TRBJ1-2; unclear D gene. There are 11 residues in the CDR3. Trimming removed 2 bases from V and 8 bases from J, with 9 bases in between. Germline V gene data show CDR1 as DFQATT and CDR2 as SNEGSKA (reference sequence). CDR3 region: CSARFGYGYTF. DNA of the CDR3: TGCAGTGCTAGATTCGGGTACGGCTACACCTTC.

The chain carries TRBV7-9 and TRBJ1-1, with a weak D call TRBD1 (5 bases). In germline, CDR1 is SEHNR, CDR2 FQNEAQ (reference sequence). This CDR3 has 14 residues. Between the trimmed V and J ends, which lost 3 bases and 5 bases, there was a span of 13 bases. CDR3 DNA: TGTGCCAGCAGCTTCCCCGGGGGTCGGACTGAAGCTTTCTTT. Protein sequence: CASSFPGGRTEAFF.

The chain employs TRBV7-9 and TRBJ2-3; 11 bases agree with TRBD2. CDR3 length equals 19 residues. V lost 3 bases, J lost 3 bases, and 14 bases stayed unmatched. Germline V gene lookup returns CDR1 SEHNR and CDR2 FQNEAQ (reference sequence). CDR3 residues: CASSFVLGLADRETDTQYF. CDR3 sequence (DNA): TGTGCCAGCAGCTTTGTTTTGGGACTAGCGGACCGAGAGACAGATACGCAGTATTTT.

This chain joins TRBV4-2 and TRBJ2-3, with TRBD2 as a possible D gene (5 bases). The CDR3 spans 14 residues. V lost 1 base to trimming and J lost 5 bases, with 10 bases between them. The germline V gene encodes CDR1 LGHNA and CDR2 YNFKEQ. The CDR3 coding sequence is TGTGCCAGCAGCCAAGGTCCCGCGGGAGATACGCAGTATTTT. This encodes CASSQGPAGDTQYF.